These 23 T cell receptor beta chains came from one sample sequenced in a study of T-cell reconstitution after alpha-beta-depleted transplantation in children listed by TCRdb under 2016. Libraries were made using PCR. Sequencing instrument: Illumina HiSeq 2500. Molecular barcoding was employed in the preparation of TCR libraries, with unique molecular identifiers being used to normalize TCRbeta repertoire quantification. The raw public data were reprocessed by TCRdb itself: fastp quality trimming at Q25, MiXCR clonotype calling, in-frame beta chains only. Entries are consolidated by CDR3 protein sequence, retaining the most common genes and DNA. The sample includes around 270,000 distinct CDR3 sequences, with 10% observed a single time. The ten largest clones add up to less than 9% of the sample. This specimen's treatment or condition label, per the study, means: allogeneic hematopoietic cell transplantation with graft depleted of TCRalphabeta T cells and CD19 B cells.

The input for sequencing was PBMCs, taken before TCRalphabeta/CD19-depleted stem cell transplant. The receptors were sampled from a boy less than two years old with acute myeloid leukemia, due to receive a stem cell transplant.

In its sample, this clonotype was seen many times. The chain joins TRBV7-2 to TRBJ1-5; no clear D gene. The CDR3 has 9 residues. The germline CDR1 and CDR2 sequences are SGHTA and FQGNSA. V lost 8 bases to trimming and J lost 7 bases, with 3 bases between them. The CDR3 DNA sequence: TGTGCCAGCGGACAGCCCCAGCATTTT. It yields the protein CASGQPQHF.

V usage is TRBV2 and J usage is TRBJ2-1, with 8 bases matching TRBD2. The junction had 8 bases not matched to a gene; V was cut back by 6 bases and J by 7 bases. CDR3 size: 14 residues. Germline V gives CDR1 SNHLY, CDR2 FYNNEI. As DNA, the CDR3 is TGTGCCAGCAGCTCCGATGTAGCGGGGAATGAGCAGTTCTTC. Amino acid sequence: CASSSDVAGNEQFF.

This clonotype was counted ten times or more. The chain couples TRBV5-1 to TRBJ2-7; 8 bases agree with TRBD2. Germline lookup yields CDR1 SGHRS and CDR2 YFSETQ. Unmatched junction bases numbered 13, after V lost 1 base and J lost 1 base. The CDR3 sequence is 18 residues long. CDR3 nucleotide sequence: TGCGCCAGCAGCTTGAGGGCCCCATTAGCGGGACGATCCTACGAGCAGTACTTC. Amino acid sequence: CASSLRAPLAGRSYEQYF.

This clonotype was recorded at least ten times. The chain has TRBV28 and TRBJ2-7; D not certain. Germline CDR1 MDHEN, CDR2 SYDVKM. Between the trimmed V and J ends, which lost 1 base and 5 bases, there was a span of 15 bases. The CDR3 is 15 residues long. The CDR3 DNA reads as TGTGCCAGCAGTTTATCTTATGTGCCCACCGACGAGCAGTACTTC. Its protein is CASSLSYVPTDEQYF.

This clonotype was detected many times. This chain joins TRBV18 and TRBJ1-1, with TRBD1 as a possible D gene (6 bases). Per germline, CDR1 KGHSH and CDR2 LQKENI. V gave up 2 bases and J gave up 5 bases, with 15 bases separating them. The length of the CDR3 is 15 residues. Written as DNA, the CDR3 is TGTGCCAGCTCACCAGCCCGGGACACTGGGACTGAAGCTTTCTTT. Translating gives CASSPARDTGTEAFF.

This clonotype was seen at least ten times. The chain uses TRBV7-2 and TRBJ2-5; TRBD2 matches at 7 bases. The CDR3 has 14 amino acids. V lost 1 base and J lost 4; bases outside the gene matches: 3. Germline V CDR1 and CDR2: SGHTA, FQGNSA. CDR3 in amino acids: CASSLEREAETQYF. For the CDR3, the DNA is TGTGCCAGCAGCTTAGAACGGGAGGCAGAGACCCAGTACTTC.

This clonotype was counted many times. This chain uses TRBV4-2 with TRBJ2-1; 9 bases are a match to TRBD2. V shed 1 base and J 10 bases; nucleotides not matched to a gene: 20. This CDR3 region has 19 residues. Per germline, CDR1 LGHNA and CDR2 YNFKEQ. The CDR3 here is CASSQAADPLAGGPWEQFF. The DNA for the CDR3 is TGTGCCAGCAGCCAAGCTGCCGACCCTCTGGCGGGGGGGCCATGGGAGCAGTTCTTC.

This clonotype was recorded at least ten times. The chain combines TRBV2 with TRBJ2-1, with 7 nucleotides matching TRBD2. The CDR3 is 15 residues long. Germline loops: CDR1 SNHLY, CDR2 FYNNEI. V was pared by 4 bases and J by 2 bases, with 5 bases of the junction left unmatched. As DNA, the CDR3 is TGTGCCAGCAGTGTGAGGCGGGAGACCTACAATGAGCAGTTCTTC. Protein sequence: CASSVRRETYNEQFF.

This clonotype has a count of ten or more. J is TRBJ2-7 and V is TRBV7-8; 8 nucleotides line up with TRBD2. Per the germline V gene, CDR1 is SGHVS and CDR2 is FQNEAQ. V trimming: 4 bases; J trimming: 5 bases; junction bases outside the gene matches: 7. CDR3 length: 14 residues. CDR3 residues: CASSSPGLVNEQYF. Written as DNA, the CDR3 is TGTGCCAGCAGCTCTCCGGGACTAGTAAACGAGCAGTACTTC.

The chain joins TRBV5-6 to TRBJ1-2; D is unclear. Between the trimmed V and J ends, which lost 0 bases and 4 bases, there was a span of 10 bases. The CDR3 contains 14 residues. Germline V gene sequence: CDR1 SGHDT, CDR2 YYEEEE. The CDR3 protein is CASSLGSPAYGYTF. CDR3 bases: TGTGCCAGCAGCTTGGGCAGCCCTGCCTATGGCTACACCTTC. Using reference TRBV5-6 and TRBJ1-2 for the parts outside the CDR3, the full variable domain is DAGVTQSPTHLIKTRGQQVTLRCSPKSGHDTVSWYQQALGQGPQFIFQYYEEEERQRGNFPDRFSGHQFPNYSSELNVNALLLGDSALYLCASSLGSPAYGYTFGSGTRLTVV.

This clonotype was observed at least ten times. The rearrangement joins TRBV24-1 to TRBJ2-3, with 7 bases matching TRBD1. J gave up 3 bases and V 1 base, and 3 bases lay outside the gene matches. Germline V gene data show CDR1 as KGHDR and CDR2 as SFDVKD. This CDR3 spans 15 amino acids. CDR3 protein: CATSDFRQGTDTQYF. CDR3 nucleotide sequence: TGTGCCACCAGTGATTTCCGACAGGGAACAGATACGCAGTATTTT.

This clonotype was seen ten or more times. This chain's CDR3 is CASSQSNQPQHF. The CDR3 DNA reads TGTGCCAGCAGTCAAAGCAATCAGCCCCAGCATTTT. This sequence joins TRBV28 and TRBJ1-5; D is unresolved. The germline V gene has CDR1 MDHEN and CDR2 SYDVKM. The CDR3 sequence is 12 residues long. V lost 5 bases and J lost 1, with 3 bases in between.

This clonotype showed up many times. V usage is TRBV4-2 and J usage is TRBJ2-1, with 12 positions matching TRBD2. This CDR3 is 17 amino acids long. Trimming cost V 1 base and J 7 bases; bases outside gene matches: 8. Germline V gene sequence: CDR1 LGHNA, CDR2 YNFKEQ. The CDR3 sequence is CASSQALAGGLINEQFF. DNA for the CDR3: TGTGCCAGCAGCCAAGCCCTAGCGGGGGGGTTGATAAATGAGCAGTTCTTC.

This rearrangement joins TRBV28 to TRBJ1-2; D is unclear. This CDR3 has 11 residues. Germline-derived CDR1 and CDR2 are MDHEN and SYDVKM. The V end was cut by 2 bases, the J end by 8 bases, with 6 bases between. The DNA of the CDR3 is TGTGCCAGCAGTTTAAGGGCCGGCTACACCTTC. Translating it yields CASSLRAGYTF.

The chain carries TRBV7-9 and TRBJ1-3, with D possibly being TRBD1 (5 bases). CDR3 length equals 16 residues. Germline assignment: CDR1 SEHNR and CDR2 FQNEAQ (reference sequence). V gave up 1 base and J gave up 3 bases, with 13 bases separating them. CDR3 in amino acids: CASSLDSAGYGNTIYF. For the CDR3, the DNA is TGTGCCAGCAGCTTAGACTCCGCAGGGTATGGAAACACCATATATTTT.

This rearrangement joins TRBV3-1 to TRBJ1-3, with D unresolved. Looked up from germline, CDR1 is LGHDT and CDR2 is YNNKEL (reference sequence). V lost 3 bases and J lost 0, with 12 bases in between. The CDR3 is made up of 16 amino acids. The CDR3 coding sequence is TGTGCCAGCAGCCATCCGACGGTGTCCTCTGGAAACACCATATATTTT. Its protein is CASSHPTVSSGNTIYF.

This clonotype was seen ten or more times. Here the CDR3 DNA reads TGCAGCGTCCGACGGGAACCCTACAATGAGCAGTTCTTC. It codes for CSVRREPYNEQFF. This rearrangement joins TRBV29-1 to TRBJ2-1, with D possibly matching TRBD2 (5 bases). Germline loops: CDR1 SQVTM, CDR2 ANQGSEA. CDR3 length: 13 amino acids. V was clipped by 6 bases and J by 2 bases, with 11 bases between them.

This clonotype was found many times. This sequence joins TRBV7-8 and TRBJ2-5; 7 nucleotides agree with TRBD2. The germline V gene encodes CDR1 SGHVS and CDR2 FQNEAQ. This CDR3 is 16 amino acids long. With V trimmed by 3 bases and J by 3 bases, 10 bases remained unmatched. CDR3 in amino acids: CASSLTRASGKETQYF. CDR3 nucleotide sequence: TGTGCCAGCAGCTTGACTCGGGCTAGCGGAAAAGAGACCCAGTACTTC. Filled out from reference TRBV7-8 and TRBJ2-5, the complete variable domain reads GAGVSQSPRYKVAKRGQDVALRCDPISGHVSLFWYQQALGQGPEFLTYFQNEAQLDKSGLPSDRFFAERPEGSVSTLKIQRTQQEDSAVYLCASSLTRASGKETQYFGPGTRLLVL.

This clonotype was counted ten times or more. The V gene is TRBV1, the J gene TRBJ2-1; the table's D call TRBD1 went unverified against the DNA. TRBV1 is recorded as a pseudogene. The CDR3 runs 17 residues. In nucleotides, the CDR3 is TGCACCAGCAGCCGCTATAGGGGGGTCCCCTCCTACAATGAGCAGTTCTTC. This sequence encodes CTSSRYRGVPSYNEQFF.

This clonotype was seen a few times. The chain combines TRBV29-1 with TRBJ1-1, with D possibly TRBD1 on 5 matching bases. Germline V CDR1 and CDR2: SQVTM, ANQGSEA. The V and J ends lost 3 bases and 10 bases respectively, with 18 bases between them. The CDR3 spans 13 residues. CDR3 in amino acids: CSVEGRALLGAFF. The CDR3 DNA reads as TGCAGCGTTGAGGGCAGGGCCCTACTAGGAGCTTTCTTT.

In the case of this clonotype: Being one base from a much bigger clone, this may be a read error. The V call is TRBV6-1, the J call TRBJ1-4; unclear D gene. Germline loops: CDR1 MNHNS, CDR2 SASEGT. This CDR3 contains 13 residues. V shed 10 bases and J shed 7 bases, with 16 bases lying between them. The CDR3 region has the DNA TGTGCCACCACCTATGGTATGAGTGAAAAACTGTTTTTT. Amino acids: CATTYGMSEKLFF.

The table lists this clonotype with a few counts. The chain carries TRBV5-6 and TRBJ2-5, with TRBD2 matching 7 bases. V shed 2 bases and J 5 bases; nucleotides not matched to a gene: 9. This CDR3 is 15 amino acids long. The germline gives CDR1 SGHDT, CDR2 YYEEEE. CDR3 nucleotides: TGTGCCAGCAGCTTATTTGCGGGAGCCGGTGAGACCCAGTACTTC. This encodes CASSLFAGAGETQYF.

The rearrangement links TRBV19 to TRBJ2-2, with 11 bases identical to TRBD1. J lost 1 base, V lost 4 bases, and 2 bases had no gene match. This CDR3 spans 16 amino acids. The germline CDR1 and CDR2 sequences are LNHDA and SQIVND (reference sequence). The CDR3 DNA is TGTGCCAGTAGTAAGGACAGGGGGCGGAACACCGGGGAGCTGTTTTTT. Amino acid sequence: CASSKDRGRNTGELFF.